This T cell receptor (beta chain) was captured by sequencing in a study of naive and memory T cell subsets. An equimolar mix of two oligonucleotides served as the beta constant-region primer for TRBC1 and TRBC2. MiXCR, applied by TCRdb to the UMI-ligation and nested PCR reads, yields one record per CDR3 protein. The sample contains around 160,000 distinct CDR3 sequences, about a sixth of which appear only once. Study findings and constraints: Naive repertoires, especially CD8, held a few larger clonotypes, possibly memory cells re-expressing CD45RA.

Germline CDR1 SGHRS, CDR2 YFSETQ. The V end lost 3 bases, the J end lost 2 bases, and 4 bases lay between the germline ends. The CDR3 has 12 residues. Comments on this clonotype: The target antigen is unknown.

This receptor was obtained from a human donor in good health. The specimen was naive CD4+ T cells from blood. The chain recombines TRBV5-1 with TRBJ2-3; no reliable D call. The chain's CDR3 is CASSWDTDTQYF. CDR3 DNA sequence: TGCGCCAGCAGCTGGGACACAGATACGCAGTATTTT.